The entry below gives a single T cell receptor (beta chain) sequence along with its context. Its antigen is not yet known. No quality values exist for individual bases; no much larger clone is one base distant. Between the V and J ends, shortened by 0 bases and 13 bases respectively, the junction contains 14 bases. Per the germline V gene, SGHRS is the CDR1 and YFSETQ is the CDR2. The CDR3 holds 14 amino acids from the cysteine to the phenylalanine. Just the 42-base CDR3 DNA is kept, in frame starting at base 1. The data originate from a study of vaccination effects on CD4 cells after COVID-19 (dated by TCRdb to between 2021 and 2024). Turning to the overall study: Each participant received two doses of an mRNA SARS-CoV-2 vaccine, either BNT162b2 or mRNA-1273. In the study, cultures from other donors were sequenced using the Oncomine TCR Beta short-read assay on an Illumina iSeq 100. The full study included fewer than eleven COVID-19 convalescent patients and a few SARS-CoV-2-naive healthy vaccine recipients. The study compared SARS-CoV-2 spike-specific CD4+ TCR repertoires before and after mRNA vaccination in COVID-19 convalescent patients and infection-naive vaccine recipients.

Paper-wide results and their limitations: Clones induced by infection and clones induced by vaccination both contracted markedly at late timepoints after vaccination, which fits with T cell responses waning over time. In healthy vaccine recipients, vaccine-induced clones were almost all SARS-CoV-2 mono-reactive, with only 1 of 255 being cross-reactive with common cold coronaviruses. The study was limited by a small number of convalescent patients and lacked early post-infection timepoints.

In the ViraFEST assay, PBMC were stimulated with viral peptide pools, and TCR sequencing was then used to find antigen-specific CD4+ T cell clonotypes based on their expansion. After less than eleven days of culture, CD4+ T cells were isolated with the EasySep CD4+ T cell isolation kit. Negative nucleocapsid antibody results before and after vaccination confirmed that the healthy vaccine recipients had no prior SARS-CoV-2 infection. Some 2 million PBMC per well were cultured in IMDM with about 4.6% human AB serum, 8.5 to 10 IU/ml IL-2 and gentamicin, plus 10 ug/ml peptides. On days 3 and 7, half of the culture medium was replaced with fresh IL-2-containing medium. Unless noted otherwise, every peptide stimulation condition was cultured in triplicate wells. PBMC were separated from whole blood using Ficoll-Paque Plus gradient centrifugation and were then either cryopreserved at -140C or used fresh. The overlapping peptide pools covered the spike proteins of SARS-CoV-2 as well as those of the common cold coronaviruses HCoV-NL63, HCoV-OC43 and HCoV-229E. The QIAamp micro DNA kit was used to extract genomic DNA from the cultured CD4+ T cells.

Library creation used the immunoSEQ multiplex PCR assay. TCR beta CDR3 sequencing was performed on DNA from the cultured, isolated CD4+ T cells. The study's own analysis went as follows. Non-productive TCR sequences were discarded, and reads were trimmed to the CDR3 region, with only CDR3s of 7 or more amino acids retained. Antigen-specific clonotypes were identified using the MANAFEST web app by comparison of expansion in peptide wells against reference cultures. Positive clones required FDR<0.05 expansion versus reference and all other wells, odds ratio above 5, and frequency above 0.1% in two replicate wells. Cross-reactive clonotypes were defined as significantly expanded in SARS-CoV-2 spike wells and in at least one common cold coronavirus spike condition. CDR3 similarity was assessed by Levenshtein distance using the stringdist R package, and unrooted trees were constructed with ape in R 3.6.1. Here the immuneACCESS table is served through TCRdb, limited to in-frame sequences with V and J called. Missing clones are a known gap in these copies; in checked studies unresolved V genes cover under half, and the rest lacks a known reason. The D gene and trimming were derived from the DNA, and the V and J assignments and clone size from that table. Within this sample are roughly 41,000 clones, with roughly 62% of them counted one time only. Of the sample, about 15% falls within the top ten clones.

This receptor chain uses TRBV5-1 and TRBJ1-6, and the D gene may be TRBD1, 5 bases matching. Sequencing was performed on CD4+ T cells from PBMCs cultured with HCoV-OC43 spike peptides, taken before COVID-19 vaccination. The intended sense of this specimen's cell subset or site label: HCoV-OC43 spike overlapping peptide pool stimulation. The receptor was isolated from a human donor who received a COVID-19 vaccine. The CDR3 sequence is CASSLDRGAYPLHF. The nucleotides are TGCGCCAGCAGCTTGGACAGAGGGGCTTATCCCCTCCACTTT.